The 24 T cell receptor beta chains in this list originate from one sample, sequenced in a study of cytomegalovirus exposure and HLA in healthy donors. The PCR made use of 60 Vbeta and 13 Jbeta primers. Method: immunoSEQ multiplex PCR; TCRdb's copy keeps in-frame clones and lacks some. Among approximately 150,000 clones listed, 78% were seen once. The sample consisted of PBMCs. These receptors originate from a woman aged 45-65 years in good health and CMV-seropositive.

The rearrangement uses TRBV14 and TRBJ1-1; TRBD1 might be the D (5 bases). V gave up 0 bases and J gave up 4 bases, with 9 bases separating them. The CDR3 has 14 residues. Germline V gene data show CDR1 as SGHDN and CDR2 as FVKESK. As DNA, the CDR3 is TGTGCCAGCAGCCAAGAGCCCAGGGCCACTGAAGCTTTCTTT. Its protein is CASSQEPRATEAFF.

The chain has TRBV2 and TRBJ1-1; 12 nucleotides match TRBD1. Germline CDR1 and CDR2: SNHLY and FYNNEI. V was pared by 4 bases and J by 1 base, with 7 bases of the junction left unmatched. The CDR3 length is 17 residues. The DNA of the CDR3 is TGTGCCAGCAGTGCCGGGACAGGGGGCTTAAAGAACACTGAAGCTTTCTTT. Translated: CASSAGTGGLKNTEAFF.

The rearrangement uses TRBV27 and TRBJ1-4; TRBD1 aligns across 10 bases. Trimming cost V 5 bases and J 3 bases; bases outside gene matches: 12. Germline V lookup: CDR1 MNHEY, CDR2 SMNVEV (reference sequence). The CDR3 runs to 18 residues. The CDR3 DNA follows: TGTGCCAGCAGTGCAATACCCCCGGGACAGGGGTCTAATGAAAAACTGTTTTTT. This codes for CASSAIPPGQGSNEKLFF.

A word on this clone: One junction end disagrees with the germline gene, perhaps due to a read error. Other DNA sequences from this sample encode an identical CDR3 as well. This chain joins TRBV16 and TRBJ1-2; D gene unclear. The CDR3 covers 14 residues. Per germline, CDR1 KGHSY and CDR2 FQNENV. This CDR3 reads CASSQRSEGYGYTF. Here the CDR3 DNA reads TGTGCCAGCAGCCAAAGGTCGGAGGGCTATGGCTACACTTTC. The whole variable domain, remainder taken from reference TRBV16 and TRBJ1-2, is GEEVAQTPKHLVRGEGQKAKLYCAPIKGHSYVFWYQQVLKNEFKFLISFQNENVFDETGMPKERFSAKCLPNSPCSLEIQATKLEDSAVYFCASSQRSEGYGYTFGSGTRLTVV.

As DNA, the CDR3 is TGTGCCAGCAGCCTCGACACCAATCAGCCCCAGCATTTT. Its protein is CASSLDTNQPQHF. The chain links TRBV5-4 to TRBJ1-5; D call uncertain. The V end lost 4 bases, the J end lost 3 bases, and 8 bases lay between the germline ends. The CDR3 is made up of 13 amino acids. Germline CDR1 SGHNT, CDR2 YYREEE (reference sequence).

The chain recombines TRBV30 with TRBJ1-2; D call uncertain. Trimming took 0 bases from V and 7 from J, leaving 9 bases between them. The CDR3 extends over 12 amino acids. Germline assignment: CDR1 GTSNPN and CDR2 SVGIG (reference sequence). CDR3: CAWSVGEGGYTF. Here the CDR3 DNA reads TGTGCCTGGAGTGTCGGAGAGGGTGGCTACACCTTC.

The chain recombines TRBV6-1 with TRBJ1-4; D unresolved. Germline CDR1 is MNHNS and CDR2 is SASEGT. The CDR3 extends over 14 amino acids. Trimming shortened V by 6 bases and J by 8 bases, and 16 bases separated the two germline ends. The CDR3 nucleotides are TGTGCCAGCAGCTTGACTTTTACGTCGGAAAAACTGTTTTTT. As protein: CASSLTFTSEKLFF.

This chain uses TRBV9 with TRBJ1-1; a possible D gene is TRBD1 (5 bases). V shed 7 bases and J shed 4 bases, with 20 bases lying between them. There are 15 residues in the CDR3. The germline V gene has CDR1 SGDLS and CDR2 YYNGEE. The CDR3 sequence: CASSRSGAPGTEAFF. The CDR3 DNA is TGTGCCAGCTCAAGGAGCGGGGCGCCCGGCACTGAAGCTTTCTTT.

This clone was recorded a few times. This chain uses TRBV19 with TRBJ2-7; D is possibly TRBD2 (6 bases). The V and J ends lost 5 bases and 7 bases respectively, with 21 bases between them. Germline loops: CDR1 LNHDA, CDR2 SQIVND (reference sequence). The CDR3 is made up of 15 amino acids. The chain's CDR3 is CASSAVTPPGGEQYF. As DNA, the CDR3 is TGTGCCAGTAGTGCCGTAACACCCCCCGGGGGAGAGCAGTACTTC.

The chain couples TRBV11-2 to TRBJ2-7, with 8 positions matching TRBD2. Looked up from germline, CDR1 is SGHAT and CDR2 is FQNNGV. The J segment lost 2 bases and the V segment lost 2 bases, leaving 11 bases of the junction unmatched. This CDR3 has 17 amino acids. DNA of the CDR3: TGTGCCAGCAGCTTAACAACAGCGGGGGCGGTTCCCTACGAGCAGTACTTC. Protein product: CASSLTTAGAVPYEQYF.

The chain uses TRBV6-6 and TRBJ1-2; D ambiguous. The CDR3 is 15 amino acids. The germline CDR1 and CDR2 sequences are MNHNY and SVGAGI (reference sequence). V was cut by 2 bases and J by 5 bases, with 15 bases left in between. The CDR3 here is CASSYPTAGGYGYTF. The DNA for the CDR3 is TGTGCCAGCAGTTACCCGACGGCCGGAGGTTATGGCTACACCTTC.

In this sample, this clone turned up a few times. This CDR3 reads CSVARQGGYTF. CDR3 bases: TGCAGCGTCGCCCGACAGGGAGGCTACACCTTC. V and J are TRBV29-1 and TRBJ1-2; 7 positions agree with TRBD1. Germline-derived CDR1 and CDR2 are SQVTM and ANQGSEA. The CDR3 runs to 11 residues. The junction had 6 bases not matched to a gene; V was cut back by 6 bases and J by 8 bases.

This clone showed up just a few times. V is TRBV19 and J is TRBJ1-1; D is unclear. The V gene's germline CDR1 is LNHDA and CDR2 SQIVND (reference sequence). V was trimmed by 6 bases and J by 0 bases, leaving 8 bases between them. The CDR3 loop spans 13 amino acids. In nucleotides, the CDR3 is TGTGCCAGTAGGGTGGGCATGAACACTGAAGCTTTCTTT. This translates into CASRVGMNTEAFF.

This clone was counted a few times. This sequence joins TRBV19 and TRBJ1-2, with 9 bases aligning to TRBD1. Germline trimming cut 4 bases from V and 9 bases from J; bases unmatched to any gene: 15. The CDR3 is 16 amino acids. Germline CDR1 is LNHDA and CDR2 is SQIVND (reference sequence). In DNA form, the CDR3 reads TGTGCCAGTAGTACGAATCCGGGACAGGGTTTGTTGAGCTACACCTTC. It yields the protein CASSTNPGQGLLSYTF.

CDR3 DNA: TGTGCCAGCACCCAAACAGGGAGGGGAGAGCATTTT. Translation gives CASTQTGRGEHF. The rearrangement uses TRBV6-6 and TRBJ1-5; maybe TRBD1 (6 bases). The V end was cut by 7 bases, the J end by 14 bases, with 18 bases between. Looked up from germline, CDR1 is MNHNY and CDR2 is SVGAGI (reference sequence). The CDR3 loop spans 12 amino acids.

The chain carries TRBV13 and TRBJ1-1; D unclear. CDR1 is PRHDT and CDR2 is FYEKMQ in the germline V gene (reference sequence). The CDR3 loop spans 12 amino acids. Trimming left V 5 bases short and J 11 bases short, with 15 bases between. The chain's CDR3 is CASSPRVERAFF. CDR3 DNA: TGTGCCAGCAGCCCGAGGGTTGAACGCGCTTTCTTT.

The chain combines TRBV6-5 with TRBJ1-1; weak D call: TRBD1 (5 bases). CDR3 length: 13 amino acids. V shed 7 bases and J shed 1 base, with 10 bases lying between them. Per the germline V gene, CDR1 is MNHEY and CDR2 is SVGAGI. The CDR3 region is CASTTGGNTEAFF. The DNA of the CDR3 is TGTGCCAGCACCACCGGGGGGAACACTGAAGCTTTCTTT.

This clone showed up just a few times. The chain employs TRBV7-3 and TRBJ2-6, with D maybe TRBD1 (5 bases). Trimming removed 3 bases at V and 0 bases at J, with 9 bases between. In germline, CDR1 is SGHTA, CDR2 FQGTGA. The CDR3 has 16 residues. In nucleotides, the CDR3 is TGTGCCAGCAGCTTCACAGGCCTCTCTGGGGCCAACGTCCTGACTTTC. Encoded protein: CASSFTGLSGANVLTF.

Only a few counts were recorded for this clone. CDR3 region: CASSISRRVPHSNQPQHF. CDR3 coding DNA: TGTGCCAGTAGTATAAGTCGGAGGGTCCCTCATAGCAATCAGCCCCAGCATTTT. This chain uses TRBV19 with TRBJ1-5; no reliable D call. This CDR3 has 18 residues. Germline V gives CDR1 LNHDA, CDR2 SQIVND (reference sequence). Trimming cost V 2 bases and J 0 bases, with 17 bases left between them. Complete variable domain (other parts from reference TRBV19 and TRBJ1-5): DGGITQSPKYLFRKEGQNVTLSCEQNLNHDAMYWYRQDPGQGLRLIYYSQIVNDFQKGDIAEGYSVSREKKESFPLTVTSAQKNPTAFYLCASSISRRVPHSNQPQHFGDGTRLSIL.

This chain connects TRBV7-2 to TRBJ1-6; no clear D. Germline CDR1 and CDR2: SGHTA and FQGNSA. The CDR3 has 13 residues. Trimming cost V 3 bases and J 10 bases, with 10 bases left between them. The CDR3 nucleotides read TGTGCCAGCAGCTTCATCGAGGGCTCACCCCTCCACTTT. It is translated as CASSFIEGSPLHF.

The CDR3 sequence is CASSYASGDTGELFF. CDR3 nucleotides: TGCGCCAGCAGCTACGCTAGCGGAGACACCGGGGAGCTGTTTTTT. This chain connects TRBV5-1 to TRBJ2-2; 7 bases fit TRBD2. The CDR3 is 15 amino acids. Germline V gives CDR1 SGHRS, CDR2 YFSETQ. V was clipped by 3 bases and J by 3 bases; unmatched bases: 5.

V gene TRBV6-1 combines with J gene TRBJ1-2; 10 positions agree with TRBD1. Germline assignment: CDR1 MNHNS and CDR2 SASEGT. The CDR3 length is 14 residues. V was pared by 5 bases and J by 4 bases, with 4 bases of the junction left unmatched. The CDR3 sequence is CASSSDRGFYGYTF. In nucleotides, the CDR3 is TGTGCCAGCAGTTCGGACAGGGGGTTCTATGGCTACACCTTC.

This rearrangement joins TRBV7-9 to TRBJ2-6; 8 bases line up with TRBD1. The CDR3 loop spans 17 amino acids. Germline CDR1 and CDR2: SEHNR and FQNEAQ (reference sequence). Germline trimming cut 1 base from V and 0 bases from J; bases unmatched to any gene: 2. CDR3 residues: CASSLVTGASGANVLTF. The CDR3 nucleotides read TGTGCCAGCAGCTTAGTGACAGGGGCCTCTGGGGCCAACGTCCTGACTTTC.

The V and J genes are TRBV27 and TRBJ2-2; 8 bases fit TRBD1. This CDR3 has 17 residues. After removal of 7 bases from V and 5 bases from J, the junction contained 15 bases not matched to a gene. Germline V gene sequence: CDR1 MNHEY, CDR2 SMNVEV (reference sequence). The CDR3 DNA reads TGTGCCAGCACCGTACTGTCAGGGGGCGCGGGGACCGGGGAGCTGTTTTTT. It translates to CASTVLSGGAGTGELFF.